The 20 T cell receptor beta chains below were found in one sample sequenced in a study of identical twins. One entry per CDR3 protein, called by TCRdb with MiXCR from the 5' RACE reads. The sample has some 500,000 distinct CDR3 sequences, roughly an eighth seen once; the top ten hold approximately 1%. This sample was also put to use in a study of yellow fever vaccine responses in identical twins.

Specimen: CD4+ T cells sorted from blood. These receptors came from a woman aged 18-29 years in good health.

This clonotype came up a few times. This chain uses TRBV20-1 with TRBJ1-4; TRBD1 aligns across 8 bases. CDR1 is DFQATT, CDR2 SNEGSKA, per germline (reference sequence). CDR3 length equals 13 residues. The V gene end was trimmed by 6 bases and the J gene end by 8 bases; junction bases not matched to a gene: 8. The CDR3 reads CSAPSDREEKLFF. In nucleotides, the CDR3 is TGCAGTGCCCCATCGGACAGGGAGGAAAAACTGTTTTTT.

In its sample, this clonotype was seen a few times. As DNA, the CDR3 is TGCGCCAGCAGCTTGCCAGGGGGGATCGACAATGAGCAGTTCTTC. It is translated as CASSLPGGIDNEQFF. This chain links TRBV5-1 with TRBJ2-1, with D possibly being TRBD1 (7 bases). Germline CDR1 and CDR2: SGHRS and YFSETQ. The CDR3 spans 15 residues. V was shortened by 1 base and J by 5 bases, with 13 bases between the two germline ends.

This clonotype was counted at least ten times. The rearrangement joins TRBV12-3 or TRBV12-4 to TRBJ2-5; possible D gene TRBD2, 6 bases. The CDR3 has 16 residues. Trimming took off 6 bases at V and 2 bases at J, with 19 bases between the two ends. The CDR3 DNA follows: TGTGCCAGCAGCCCCCTTGGGGGGATCGGTCAAGAGACCCAGTACTTC. It encodes CASSPLGGIGQETQYF.

This clonotype has a handful of counts. The chain is built from TRBV15 and TRBJ2-1; possibly TRBD2 for D (5 bases). The ends were cut back, 0 bases at V and 0 bases at J, with 12 bases in the middle. This CDR3 has 17 amino acids. Germline CDR1 reads LNHNV; CDR2 reads YYDKDF (reference sequence). CDR3 coding DNA: TGTGCCACCAGCAGAGAGGCTAGCCCAGACTCCTACAATGAGCAGTTCTTC. It codes for CATSREASPDSYNEQFF.

This clonotype was counted between two and nine times. The J gene is TRBJ2-1, the V gene TRBV6-2 or TRBV6-3; tentatively, D is TRBD1 (5 bases). V lost 6 bases, J lost 5 bases, and 23 bases lay in between. There are 17 residues in the CDR3. Looked up from germline, CDR1 is MNHEY and CDR2 is SVGEGT. CDR3 sequence reads: CASRDTGSPPGDNEQFF. The CDR3 DNA is TGTGCCAGCAGGGACACCGGGTCCCCCCCTGGGGACAATGAGCAGTTCTTC.

The chain uses TRBV11-2 and TRBJ2-1; D remains unclear. There are 13 residues in the CDR3. Trimming took off 1 base at V and 10 bases at J, with 11 bases between the two ends. Germline V CDR1 and CDR2: SGHAT, FQNNGV. CDR3 DNA: TGTGCCAGCAGCTTAGCGCTACAAGGCGAGCAGTTCTTC. It yields the protein CASSLALQGEQFF.

This clonotype came up many times. J is TRBJ1-1 and V is TRBV7-2; D is ambiguous. CDR3 length equals 11 residues. Germline CDR1 reads SGHTA; CDR2 reads FQGNSA. The ends were cut back, 3 bases at V and 13 bases at J, with 12 bases in the middle. DNA of the CDR3: TGTGCCAGCAGCTTCGGACCCTCGGTTTTCTTT. Protein: CASSFGPSVFF.

This clonotype was detected ten times or more. This sequence joins TRBV28 and TRBJ1-6, with D tentatively TRBD1 (6 bases). The CDR3 totals 14 residues. In germline, CDR1 is MDHEN, CDR2 SYDVKM. V was shortened by 6 bases and J by 10 bases, with 16 bases between the two germline ends. The CDR3 DNA reads as TGTGCCAGCAGACAGGGCGCTGAAAACTCACCCCTCCACTTT. Translating it yields CASRQGAENSPLHF.

This chain connects TRBV29-1 to TRBJ2-7, with D perhaps TRBD1 (5 bases). CDR1 is SQVTM and CDR2 is ANQGSEA in the germline V gene. The CDR3 has 13 residues. With 1 base removed from V and 3 bases from J, the gap between germline ends came to 10 bases. In DNA form, the CDR3 reads TGCAGCGTTGAAGGCCGGACAAACTACGAGCAGTACTTC. This codes for CSVEGRTNYEQYF.

This clonotype has more than one count but fewer than ten. This chain joins TRBV7-9 and TRBJ2-1; D remains ambiguous. The V gene lost 1 base and the J gene lost 11 bases, with 9 bases spanning the gap. Germline values: CDR1 SEHNR, CDR2 FQNEAQ (reference sequence). CDR3 length: 12 residues. The CDR3 reads CASSLETVKQFF. CDR3 DNA sequence: TGTGCCAGCAGCTTAGAAACAGTGAAGCAGTTCTTC.

The gene calls are TRBV6-1 and TRBJ2-3, with TRBD2 matching over 11 bases. The ends lost 7 bases at V and 4 bases at J; junction bases unmatched: 7. The CDR3 extends over 15 amino acids. Germline V gene lookup returns CDR1 MNHNS and CDR2 SASEGT. The CDR3: CASIDSGRGADTQYF. CDR3 sequence (DNA): TGTGCCAGCATTGATAGCGGGAGGGGCGCAGATACGCAGTATTTT.

This chain joins TRBV2 and TRBJ2-7; the match to TRBD2 covers 12 bases. The CDR3 has 15 residues. The junction had 4 bases not matched to a gene; V was cut back by 6 bases and J by 1 base. Germline lookup yields CDR1 SNHLY and CDR2 FYNNEI. The CDR3: CASRPLAGGSYEQYF. The CDR3 coding sequence is TGTGCCAGCAGGCCACTAGCGGGAGGTTCCTACGAGCAGTACTTC.

This clonotype was counted a single time. The chain couples TRBV30 to TRBJ2-7; 9 nucleotides match TRBD1. The CDR3 extends over 14 amino acids. The V gene end was trimmed by 3 bases and the J gene end by 4 bases; junction bases not matched to a gene: 7. In germline, CDR1 is GTSNPN, CDR2 SVGIG (reference sequence). The CDR3 here is CAWRVPGQGYEQYF. The CDR3 coding sequence is TGTGCCTGGAGGGTACCGGGACAGGGTTACGAGCAGTACTTC.

Only a few counts were recorded for this clonotype. V is TRBV19 and J is TRBJ2-2; 7 nucleotides match TRBD2. This CDR3 spans 15 amino acids. Germline values: CDR1 LNHDA, CDR2 SQIVND (reference sequence). V gave up 1 base and J gave up 6 bases; unmatched junction bases: 5. This CDR3 reads CASSIAQGGAGELFF. The CDR3 region has the DNA TGTGCCAGTAGTATAGCCCAGGGAGGGGCCGGGGAGCTGTTTTTT.

This clonotype was picked up many times. V usage is TRBV29-1 and J usage is TRBJ2-1, with 8 bases matching TRBD1. Trimming took 7 bases from V and 13 from J; bases not matched to a gene: 12. The CDR3 totals 12 residues. Looked up from germline, CDR1 is SQVTM and CDR2 is ANQGSEA. The CDR3 DNA sequence: TGCAGCGGGACAGGGCAGTCCCAAGGTCAGTTCTTC. This codes for CSGTGQSQGQFF.

The chain has TRBV6-1 and TRBJ1-1, with unresolved D. Germline CDR1 reads MNHNS; CDR2 reads SASEGT. Trimming pared 5 bases from V and 10 bases from J, leaving 17 bases between. This CDR3 has 13 amino acids. CDR3 in amino acids: CASSPTGFEIAFF. CDR3 nucleotides: TGTGCCAGCAGTCCTACCGGGTTCGAGATAGCTTTCTTT.

This clonotype was seen a handful of times. V gene TRBV27 combines with J gene TRBJ2-2; D not certain. The germline V and J ends were trimmed by 5 bases and 4 bases, with 17 bases remaining between them. CDR3 length: 16 amino acids. Germline V lookup: CDR1 MNHEY, CDR2 SMNVEV (reference sequence). The CDR3 sequence is CASSHERLALTGELFF. Here the CDR3 DNA reads TGTGCCAGCAGTCATGAACGATTGGCGCTCACCGGGGAGCTGTTTTTT.

This clonotype showed up many times. This chain joins TRBV5-6 and TRBJ2-1; D is perhaps TRBD1 (5 bases). The germline gives CDR1 SGHDT, CDR2 YYEEEE. CDR3 length equals 15 residues. Trimming pared 1 base from V and 6 bases from J, leaving 14 bases between. CDR3 amino acids: CASSLLRTPGNEQFF. The CDR3 bases are TGTGCCAGCAGCTTGTTGCGGACACCTGGCAATGAGCAGTTCTTC.

This clonotype was seen more than once but under ten times. The chain carries TRBV7-9 and TRBJ2-1, with D possibly being TRBD1 (6 bases). This CDR3 comprises 14 residues. Trimming removed 5 bases at V and 4 bases at J, with 12 bases between. Germline V gene sequence: CDR1 SEHNR, CDR2 FQNEAQ (reference sequence). The CDR3 region has the DNA TGTGCCAGCAGCAGGACAGCCCCTTACAATGAGCAGTTCTTC. Protein sequence: CASSRTAPYNEQFF. The full variable domain, with the rest looked up from reference TRBV7-9 and TRBJ2-1, is DTGVSQNPRHKITKRGQNVTFRCDPISEHNRLYWYRQTLGQGPEFLTYFQNEAQLEKSRLLSDRFSAERPKGSFSTLEIQRTEQGDSAMYLCASSRTAPYNEQFFGPGTRLTVL.

The rearrangement links TRBV6-1 to TRBJ2-3; 8 nucleotides line up with TRBD2. CDR3 length: 14 amino acids. CDR1 and CDR2 from the germline V gene are MNHNS and SASEGT. V trimming: 6 bases; J trimming: 2 bases; junction bases outside the gene matches: 4. This CDR3 reads CASSPAGDTDTQYF. DNA for the CDR3: TGTGCCAGCAGCCCAGCGGGAGACACAGATACGCAGTATTTT.